This TCR beta chain is drawn from a study of T cell changes during pregnancy in multiple sclerosis. TCRdb keeps only in-frame clones here, not all; method: immunoSEQ multiplex PCR. The sample includes under 120,000 clones, just over 90% of them seen just once. Trimming pared 4 bases from V and 2 bases from J, leaving 4 bases between. The CDR3 runs to 12 residues. Germline V lookup: CDR1 SEHNR, CDR2 FQNEAQ (reference sequence). Sequencing used peripheral blood, obtained after pregnancy. This TCR was recovered from a female donor with multiple sclerosis, enrolled in a pregnancy study. This chain uses TRBV7-9 with TRBJ2-3; D call uncertain. DNA of the CDR3: TGTGCCAGCAGCTATATCACAGATACGCAGTATTTT. It specifies CASSYITDTQYF. Filled out from reference TRBV7-9 and TRBJ2-3, the complete variable domain reads DTGVSQNPRHKITKRGQNVTFRCDPISEHNRLYWYRQTLGQGPEFLTYFQNEAQLEKSRLLSDRFSAERPKGSFSTLEIQRTEQGDSAMYLCASSYITDTQYFGPGTRLTVL.